This TCR beta chain was identified in a study of vaccination and CD4 T cells after COVID-19. About the research overall: Each control culture was treated with a CEFX pool, an HIV-1 Nef pool, or no peptide.

Germline trimming cut 3 bases from V and 5 bases from J; bases unmatched to any gene: 8. This CDR3 contains 16 residues. Germline V CDR1 and CDR2: SGHTA, FQGNSA. CD4+ T cells that had been cultured provided DNA sequenced with the Oncomine TCR Beta short-read assay. MiXCR, run by TCRdb on the PCR reads, gives a single entry per CDR3 protein. The sample records 14,000 to 15,000 distinct CDR3 sequences, 50% being singletons. Of note for this clonotype: Its antigen is not identified.

Treatment in this sample: approximately 10-day PBMC culture with coronavirus spike peptide pools or control peptides (ViraFEST assay). This TCR was sampled from a human donor with COVID-19. The sequencing here drew on cultured CD4+ T cells from blood, taken after SARS-CoV-2 vaccination. The V and J genes are TRBV7-2 and TRBJ2-2; 8 bases match TRBD2. The CDR3 here is CASSFSGGPRTGELFF. CDR3 nucleotide sequence: TGTGCCAGCAGCTTTTCGGGGGGGCCTCGTACCGGGGAGCTGTTTTTT.